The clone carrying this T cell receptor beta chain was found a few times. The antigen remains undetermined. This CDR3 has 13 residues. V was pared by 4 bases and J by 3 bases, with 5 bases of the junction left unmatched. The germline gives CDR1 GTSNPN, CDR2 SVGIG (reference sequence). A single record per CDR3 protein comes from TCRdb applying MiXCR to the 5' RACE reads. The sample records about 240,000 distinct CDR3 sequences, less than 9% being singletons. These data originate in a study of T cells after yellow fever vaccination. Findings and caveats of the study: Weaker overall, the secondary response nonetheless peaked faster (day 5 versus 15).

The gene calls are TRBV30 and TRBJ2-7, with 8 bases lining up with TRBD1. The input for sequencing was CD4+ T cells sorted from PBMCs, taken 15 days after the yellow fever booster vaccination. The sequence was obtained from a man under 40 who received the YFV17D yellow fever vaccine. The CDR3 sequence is CAWTTGGRYEQYF. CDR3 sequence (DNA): TGTGCCTGGACAACAGGGGGGCGCTACGAGCAGTACTTC.